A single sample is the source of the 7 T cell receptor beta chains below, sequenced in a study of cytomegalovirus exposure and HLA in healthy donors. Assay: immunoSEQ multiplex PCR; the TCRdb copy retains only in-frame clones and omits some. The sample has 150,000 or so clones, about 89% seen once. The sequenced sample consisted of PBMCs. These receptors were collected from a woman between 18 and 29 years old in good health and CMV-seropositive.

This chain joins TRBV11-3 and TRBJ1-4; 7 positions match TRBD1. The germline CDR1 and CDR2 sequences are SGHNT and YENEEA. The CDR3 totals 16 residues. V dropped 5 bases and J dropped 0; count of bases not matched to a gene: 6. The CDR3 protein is CASSASGTATNEKLFF. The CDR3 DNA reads TGTGCCAGCAGCGCCTCCGGGACAGCAACTAATGAAAAACTGTTTTTT.

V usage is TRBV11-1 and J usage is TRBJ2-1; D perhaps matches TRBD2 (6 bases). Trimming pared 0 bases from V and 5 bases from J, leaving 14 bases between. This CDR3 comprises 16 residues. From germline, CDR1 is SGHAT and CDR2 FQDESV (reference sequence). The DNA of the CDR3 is TGTGCCAGCAGCTTAGCGCCCCAGCGGGTTAACAATGAGCAGTTCTTC. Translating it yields CASSLAPQRVNNEQFF.

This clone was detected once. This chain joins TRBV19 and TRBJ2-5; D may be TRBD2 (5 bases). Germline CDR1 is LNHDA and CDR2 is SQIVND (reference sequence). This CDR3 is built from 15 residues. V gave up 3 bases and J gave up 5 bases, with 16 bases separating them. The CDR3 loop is CASSIADGDWETQYF. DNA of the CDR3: TGTGCCAGTAGTATTGCAGACGGGGATTGGGAGACCCAGTACTTC.

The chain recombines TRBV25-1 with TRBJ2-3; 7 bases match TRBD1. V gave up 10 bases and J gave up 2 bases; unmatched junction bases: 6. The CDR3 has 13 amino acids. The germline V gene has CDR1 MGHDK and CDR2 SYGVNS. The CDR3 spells CAIRDSNTDTQYF. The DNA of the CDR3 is TGTGCCATCAGGGACAGTAACACAGATACGCAGTATTTT.

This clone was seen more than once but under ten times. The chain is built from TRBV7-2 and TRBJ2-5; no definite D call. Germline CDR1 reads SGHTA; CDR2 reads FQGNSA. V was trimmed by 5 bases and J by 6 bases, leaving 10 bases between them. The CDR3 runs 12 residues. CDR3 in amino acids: CASSPFSQTQYF. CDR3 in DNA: TGTGCCAGCAGCCCCTTCTCCCAGACCCAGTACTTC.

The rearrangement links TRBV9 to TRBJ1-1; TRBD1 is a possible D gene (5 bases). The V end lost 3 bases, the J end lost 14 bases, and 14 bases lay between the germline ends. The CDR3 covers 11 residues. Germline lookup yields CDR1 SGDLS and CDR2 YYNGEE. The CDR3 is CASSAGIGVFF. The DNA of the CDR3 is TGTGCCAGCAGCGCAGGAATAGGGGTGTTCTTT.

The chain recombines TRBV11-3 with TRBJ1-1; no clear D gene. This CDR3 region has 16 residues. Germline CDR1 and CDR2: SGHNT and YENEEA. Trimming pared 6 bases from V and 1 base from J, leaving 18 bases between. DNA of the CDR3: TGTGCCAGCAGTTCAGGCCTCGAGACTAGGAACACTGAAGCTTTCTTT. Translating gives CASSSGLETRNTEAFF.